These 22 T cell receptor beta chains came from one sample sequenced in a study of T cell repertoires in cytomegalovirus infection. TCRdb processed the reads anew with MiXCR; each CDR3 protein has one entry. This table holds 200,000 to 300,000 distinct CDR3 sequences, 9% to 15% found once. Sequencing used PBMCs. The receptors come from a human donor in good health (CMV status not recorded). Some clones in this sample may be carry-over from other donors' samples.

This chain uses TRBV6-2 or TRBV6-3 with TRBJ2-1, with 13 bases fitting TRBD2. Germline-derived CDR1 and CDR2 are MNHEY and SVGEGT. CDR3 size: 18 residues. J lost 9 bases, V lost 4 bases, and 15 bases had no gene match. CDR3 sequence reads: CASSFNIERTSGGGEQFF. CDR3 nucleotides: TGTGCCAGCAGTTTTAATATCGAGAGGACTAGCGGGGGTGGTGAGCAGTTCTTC.

This clonotype was recorded a few times. The chain employs TRBV6-5 and TRBJ2-1, with TRBD1 matching 7 bases. The CDR3 runs 12 residues. Germline CDR1 is MNHEY and CDR2 is SVGAGI. After removal of 6 bases from V and 10 bases from J, the junction contained 6 bases not matched to a gene. The CDR3 DNA is TGTGCCAGCAGAGATACAGGGGCCGAGCAGTTCTTC. Translation gives CASRDTGAEQFF.

V is TRBV20-1 and J is TRBJ1-6; TRBD1 matches at 8 bases. Unmatched junction bases numbered 2, after V lost 4 bases and J lost 6 bases. CDR1 and CDR2 (germline): DFQATT, SNEGSKA (reference sequence). The CDR3 is made up of 13 amino acids. The CDR3 DNA follows: TGCAGTGCTAACGGACAGGGTAATTCACCCCTCCACTTT. Its protein product is CSANGQGNSPLHF.

This clonotype was detected many times. The chain recombines TRBV12-3 or TRBV12-4 with TRBJ1-5; D gene ambiguous. Trimming removed 3 bases at V and 4 bases at J, with 10 bases between. The CDR3 length is 14 residues. CDR3 protein: CASSFSASNQPQHF. The CDR3 coding sequence is TGTGCCAGCAGTTTTTCGGCTAGTAATCAGCCCCAGCATTTT.

This clonotype was recorded at least ten times. The chain employs TRBV19 and TRBJ1-4; no firm D call. There are 15 residues in the CDR3. Germline loops: CDR1 LNHDA, CDR2 SQIVND (reference sequence). V was cut by 7 bases and J by 0 bases, with 12 bases left in between. As DNA, the CDR3 is TGTGCCAGTAATGCGGTGGATGCAACTAATGAAAAACTGTTTTTT. Translating it yields CASNAVDATNEKLFF.

This clonotype was found many times. The chain has TRBV7-2 and TRBJ2-7; 8 nucleotides match TRBD2. V trimming: 2 bases; J trimming: 5 bases; junction bases outside the gene matches: 8. The germline V gene has CDR1 SGHTA and CDR2 FQGNSA. This CDR3 region has 15 residues. This CDR3 is CASSLTSGSPDEQYF. The CDR3 coding sequence is TGTGCCAGCAGCTTAACTAGCGGATCGCCTGACGAGCAGTACTTC. Full variable domain (missing parts from reference TRBV7-2 and TRBJ2-7): GAGVSQSPSNKVTEKGKDVELRCDPISGHTALYWYRQSLGQGLEFLIYFQGNSAPDKSGLPSDRFSAERTGGSVSTLTIQRTQQEDSAVYLCASSLTSGSPDEQYFGPGTRLTVT.

The chain uses TRBV28 and TRBJ2-5; TRBD1 agrees at 7 bases. The CDR3 totals 13 residues. Germline V CDR1 and CDR2: MDHEN, SYDVKM. V trimming: 8 bases; J trimming: 9 bases; junction bases outside the gene matches: 12. The CDR3 DNA reads TGTGCCAGCCAGGGACAGTTCGGCTGGGCCCAGTACTTC. This sequence encodes CASQGQFGWAQYF.

In this sample, this clonotype turned up many times. V and J are TRBV20-1 and TRBJ2-7, with D perhaps being TRBD1 or TRBD2 (5 bases each). This CDR3 has 13 amino acids. Trimming removed 4 bases at V and 0 bases at J, with 10 bases between. From germline, CDR1 is DFQATT and CDR2 SNEGSKA (reference sequence). The CDR3 is CSATGASSYEQYF. CDR3 nucleotide sequence: TGCAGTGCTACCGGGGCCAGCTCCTACGAGCAGTACTTC.

The V call is TRBV9, the J call TRBJ2-3; 9 bases map to TRBD2. V lost 1 base to trimming and J lost 3 bases; unmatched junction nucleotides: 6. CDR3 size: 16 residues. CDR1 SGDLS and CDR2 YYNGEE come from the germline V gene. This CDR3 is CASSVRSGGSTDTQYF. CDR3 DNA: TGTGCCAGCAGCGTAAGAAGCGGGGGGTCAACAGATACGCAGTATTTT.

This clonotype came up many times. V is TRBV28 and J is TRBJ1-1; D is ambiguous. Trimming took 7 bases from V and 6 from J, leaving 9 bases between them. Per germline, CDR1 MDHEN and CDR2 SYDVKM. The CDR3 is made up of 11 amino acids. The CDR3 DNA sequence: TGTGCCAGCACGAGTGCCGCTGAAGCTTTCTTT. It specifies CASTSAAEAFF.

This clonotype was seen many times. The rearrangement joins TRBV7-2 to TRBJ2-7; 14 nucleotides match TRBD2. V shed 3 bases and J 5 bases; nucleotides not matched to a gene: 9. Germline lookup yields CDR1 SGHTA and CDR2 FQGNSA. The CDR3 loop spans 17 amino acids. CDR3 sequence (DNA): TGTGCCAGCAGCTTTTCCGGGACTAGCGGGAGAGGAAACGAGCAGTACTTC. This codes for CASSFSGTSGRGNEQYF.

This clonotype has a count of ten or more. J is TRBJ2-7 and V is TRBV7-2; perhaps D is TRBD1 or TRBD2 (5 bases each). CDR1 and CDR2 from the germline V gene are SGHTA and FQGNSA. V was shortened by 5 bases and J by 0 bases, with 17 bases between the two germline ends. This CDR3 is built from 16 residues. The CDR3 bases are TGTGCCAGCAGCCCTCTAGGTGGGGGTCGCTCCTACGAGCAGTACTTC. Protein sequence: CASSPLGGGRSYEQYF. Full variable domain (missing parts from reference TRBV7-2 and TRBJ2-7): GAGVSQSPSNKVTEKGKDVELRCDPISGHTALYWYRQSLGQGLEFLIYFQGNSAPDKSGLPSDRFSAERTGGSVSTLTIQRTQQEDSAVYLCASSPLGGGRSYEQYFGPGTRLTVT.

This clonotype was detected many times. The CDR3 reads CSARRLAAYEQYF. CDR3 sequence (DNA): TGCAGTGCTAGAAGGCTAGCGGCATACGAGCAGTACTTC. The chain is built from TRBV20-1 and TRBJ2-7; 7 nucleotides align to TRBD2. The CDR3 spans 13 residues. V was clipped by 2 bases and J by 4 bases; unmatched bases: 5. CDR1 is DFQATT, CDR2 SNEGSKA, per germline (reference sequence).

This clonotype has a count of ten or more. This chain connects TRBV7-6 to TRBJ2-3; D ambiguous. The CDR3 runs 16 residues. V lost 5 bases and J 3 bases, leaving 18 bases between the germline ends. Per germline, CDR1 SGHVS and CDR2 FNYEAQ. The CDR3 loop reads CASSPRPLPRTDTQYF. CDR3 DNA: TGTGCCAGCAGCCCCCGACCTCTACCGAGAACAGATACGCAGTATTTT.

Ten or more counts support this clonotype. The rearrangement joins TRBV29-1 to TRBJ1-4; TRBD1 matches 10 bases. J gave up 8 bases and V 7 bases, and 7 bases lay outside the gene matches. Per germline, CDR1 SQVTM and CDR2 ANQGSEA. The CDR3 contains 13 residues. The chain's CDR3 is CSGKTGGDEKLFF. The CDR3 nucleotides are TGCAGCGGGAAGACAGGGGGCGACGAAAAACTGTTTTTT.

This clonotype came up many times. The V gene is TRBV7-2, the J gene TRBJ2-2, with 7 positions matching TRBD1. Trimming removed 5 bases from V and 0 bases from J; junction bases left unmatched: 6. The CDR3 loop spans 16 amino acids. CDR1 and CDR2 (germline): SGHTA, FQGNSA. CDR3 sequence: CASSRDRNANTGELFF. In nucleotides, the CDR3 is TGTGCCAGCAGCCGGGACAGAAACGCGAACACCGGGGAGCTGTTTTTT.

This clonotype was detected ten times or more. CDR3 sequence (DNA): TGCAGCGCCCTTACAGGGGCTAACACTGAAGCTTTCTTT. Residues: CSALTGANTEAFF. This chain connects TRBV29-1 to TRBJ1-1; 7 bases match TRBD1. Germline V CDR1 and CDR2: SQVTM, ANQGSEA. The V and J ends lost 7 bases and 2 bases, in that order; junction bases with no gene match: 7. CDR3 size: 13 residues. Supplemented by reference TRBV29-1 and TRBJ1-1, the full variable domain reads SAVISQKPSRDICQRGTSLTIQCQVDSQVTMMFWYRQQPGQSLTLIATANQGSEATYESGFVIDKFPISRPNLTFSTLTVSNMSPEDSSIYLCSALTGANTEAFFGQGTRLTVV.

The chain joins TRBV12-3 or TRBV12-4 to TRBJ1-1, with a possible D match to TRBD1 (6 bases). Trimming pared 6 bases from V and 5 bases from J, leaving 16 bases between. CDR3 length equals 14 residues. CDR3 DNA sequence: TGTGCCAGCAGCCGGGACATGAGAGGAACTGAAGCTTTCTTT. This sequence encodes CASSRDMRGTEAFF.

This clonotype was seen many times. The chain joins TRBV7-2 to TRBJ2-2; D ambiguous. The V gene lost 0 bases and the J gene lost 7 bases, with 12 bases spanning the gap. This CDR3 has 15 residues. CDR1 SGHTA and CDR2 FQGNSA come from the germline V gene. The CDR3 here is CASSLAQRAVGELFF. CDR3 coding DNA: TGTGCCAGCAGCTTAGCGCAAAGGGCGGTCGGGGAGCTGTTTTTT.

For this clonotype: A much larger clone differs from this one at a single base, so this may be a read error. The rearrangement uses TRBV7-2 and TRBJ1-1, with 10 bases fitting TRBD1. Germline CDR1 SGHTA, CDR2 FQGNSA. The CDR3 runs 14 residues. Trimming cost V 5 bases and J 6 bases; bases outside gene matches: 6. CDR3 residues: CASSTDRGRPEAFF. The DNA of the CDR3 is TGTGCCAGCAGCACAGACAGGGGGCGGCCTGAAGCTTTCTTT.

This clonotype has ten or more counts. The chain couples TRBV11-3 to TRBJ1-1; D is uncertain. The CDR3 sequence is 13 residues long. V dropped 2 bases and J dropped 3 bases, with 7 bases sitting between them. In germline, CDR1 is SGHNT, CDR2 YENEEA. CDR3 protein: CASSLSGDTEAFF. The CDR3 nucleotides read TGTGCCAGCAGCTTATCCGGGGACACTGAAGCTTTCTTT.

This rearrangement joins TRBV10-3 to TRBJ2-2; D unresolved. CDR3 length equals 16 residues. The V and J ends lost 3 bases and 0 bases respectively, with 11 bases between them. Germline V gene data show CDR1 as ENHRY and CDR2 as SYGVKD. CDR3 amino acids: CAISDGSVTNTGELFF. The CDR3 coding sequence is TGTGCCATCAGTGATGGGTCCGTGACGAACACCGGGGAGCTGTTTTTT.